This entry concerns a single T cell receptor beta chain. Antigen unknown. V was trimmed by 2 bases and J by 0 bases, leaving 7 bases between them. Germline V gene data show CDR1 as MDHEN and CDR2 as SYDVKM. CDR3 length equals 15 residues. The data stem from a study of shared clonotypes between healthy human individuals. Sequenced by immunoSEQ multiplex PCR; TCRdb stores in-frame clones only, minus some. The data hold 400,000 to 600,000 clones, with roughly 95% observed a single time. Study results and caveats: It was observed that about 5% of naive CD4 clonotypes were shared across a handful of donors. In contrast to clonotypes shared by all four donors, non-shared clonotypes had lower generation probabilities.

The sample was naive CD4+ T cells sorted from blood. The subset denotes: CD45RA+ positively selected. This chain uses TRBV28 with TRBJ1-4, with no clear D. The clonotype comes from a woman aged 25-40 years in good health. The CDR3 is CASSLVHATNEKLFF. In DNA form, the CDR3 reads TGTGCCAGCAGTTTAGTTCATGCAACTAATGAAAAACTGTTTTTT.